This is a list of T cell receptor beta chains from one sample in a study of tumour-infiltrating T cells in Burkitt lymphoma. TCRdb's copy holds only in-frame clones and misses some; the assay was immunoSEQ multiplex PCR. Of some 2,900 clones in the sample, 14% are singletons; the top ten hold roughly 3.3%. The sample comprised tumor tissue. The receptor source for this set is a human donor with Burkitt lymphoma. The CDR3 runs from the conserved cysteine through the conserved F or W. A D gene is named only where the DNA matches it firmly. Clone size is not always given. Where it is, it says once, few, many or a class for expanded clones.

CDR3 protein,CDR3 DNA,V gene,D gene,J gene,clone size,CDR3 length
CASSSGGTGELFF,TGCGCCAGCAGCTCCGGGGGCACCGGGGAGCTGTTTTTT,TRBV5-1,-,TRBJ2-2,large,13
CAWGRPTSTTDTQYF,TGTGCCTGGGGCAGACCGACCAGTACCACAGATACGCAGTATTTT,TRBV30,-,TRBJ2-3,-,15
CASSSLSSGYEQYF,TGTGCCAGCAGCTCGCTATCTAGCGGATACGAGCAGTACTTC,TRBV7-2,TRBD2,TRBJ2-7,-,14
CTSSHMNETGNRMNTEAFF,TGCACCAGCAGCCACATGAATGAAACAGGGAACCGTATGAACACTGAAGCTTTCTTT,TRBV1,-,TRBJ1-1,few,19
CASSVGSAEAFF,TGTGCCAGCAGCGTAGGTAGTGCTGAAGCTTTCTTT,TRBV9,-,TRBJ1-1,few,12
CASSPFRAGGQPQHF,TGTGCCAGCAGTCCCTTTAGGGCAGGGGGCCAGCCCCAGCATTTT,TRBV28,TRBD1,TRBJ1-5,few,15
CASSLGEDTQYF,TGTGCCAGCAGCTTAGGGGAAGATACGCAGTATTTT,TRBV11-2,-,TRBJ2-3,few,12
CASSQGTGEGEKLFF,TGCGCCAGCAGCCAGGGGACAGGGGAGGGGGAAAAACTGTTTTTT,TRBV4-3,TRBD1,TRBJ1-4,large,15
CASSLAEGGGRSYNEQFF,TGTGCCAGCAGCTTAGCTGAGGGGGGAGGGAGGTCCTACAATGAGCAGTTCTTC,TRBV7-8,-,TRBJ2-1,-,18
CASSFNNEQFF,TGCGCCAGCAGCTTTAACAATGAGCAGTTCTTC,TRBV5-1,-,TRBJ2-1,-,11
CASSSGTLYGYTF,TGTGCCAGCAGCTCCGGGACTCTATATGGCTACACCTTC,TRBV5-4,-,TRBJ1-2,-,13
CASSVGATKETQYF,TGTGCCAGCAGCGTAGGGGCTACTAAAGAGACCCAGTACTTC,TRBV9,-,TRBJ2-5,-,14
CASSAYNRDRGGNTEAFF,TGTGCCAGCAGCGCATACAACCGGGACAGGGGAGGGAACACTGAAGCTTTCTTT,TRBV7-6,TRBD1,TRBJ1-1,few,18
CASSIADEQFF,TGTGCCAGTAGTATAGCGGATGAGCAGTTCTTC,TRBV19,-,TRBJ2-1,few,11
CASSPDIYGYTF,TGTGCCAGCAGTCCAGACATATATGGCTACACCTTC,TRBV28,-,TRBJ1-2,-,12
CASRPRGGTGADTQYF,TGTGCCAGCAGGCCCCGGGGAGGGACGGGAGCAGATACGCAGTATTTT,TRBV7-6,TRBD2,TRBJ2-3,few,16
CAIRTTGEVFPGANVLTF,TGTGCCATCAGGACTACAGGGGAGGTCTTTCCTGGGGCCAACGTCCTGACTTTC,TRBV10-3,-,TRBJ2-6,-,18
CASSVSTDTQYF,TGTGCCAGCAGCGTTAGCACAGATACGCAGTATTTT,TRBV9,-,TRBJ2-3,-,12
CSVEDLGGGDEQYF,TGCAGCGTTGAGGATTTGGGGGGGGGCGACGAGCAGTACTTC,TRBV29-1,-,TRBJ2-7,-,14
CATSRDGSPETQYF,TGTGCCACCAGCAGAGATGGGAGCCCAGAGACCCAGTACTTC,TRBV15,-,TRBJ2-5,few,14
CASSRDPGRTHEQYF,TGTGCCAGCAGCCGGGACCCCGGGAGAACCCACGAGCAGTACTTC,TRBV5-4,-,TRBJ2-7,-,15
CASSLTGDPTYEQYF,TGTGCCAGCAGTTTGACAGGGGACCCTACCTACGAGCAGTACTTC,TRBV27,TRBD1,TRBJ2-7,-,15
CSVRDRVLNNEQFF,TGCAGCGTTCGGGACCGCGTATTGAACAATGAGCAGTTCTTC,TRBV29-1,-,TRBJ2-1,few,14
CASSQDRIQGGDYGYTF,TGCGCCAGCAGCCAAGATCGGATCCAGGGGGGCGACTATGGCTACACCTTC,TRBV4-3,TRBD1,TRBJ1-2,-,17
CATSRDIWTGNEQFF,TGTGCCACCAGCAGAGATATTTGGACGGGAAATGAGCAGTTCTTC,TRBV15,-,TRBJ2-1,-,15
CASSLVEGWTGELFF,TGTGCCAGCAGCTTAGTGGAGGGTTGGACCGGGGAGCTGTTTTTT,TRBV11-2,-,TRBJ2-2,-,15
CSGGQASYNEQFF,TGCAGCGGTGGACAGGCCTCCTACAATGAGCAGTTCTTC,TRBV29-1,TRBD1,TRBJ2-1,-,13
CASSFLQNTGELFF,TGCGCCAGCAGCTTCCTGCAGAACACCGGGGAGCTGTTTTTT,TRBV5-1,-,TRBJ2-2,few,14
CASSSGLSTDTQYF,TGTGCCAGCAGCTCGGGACTTAGCACAGATACGCAGTATTTT,TRBV7-9,-,TRBJ2-3,few,14
CAWSGGGSGANVLTF,TGTGCCTGGAGTGGAGGGGGCTCAGGGGCCAACGTCCTGACTTTC,TRBV30,TRBD1,TRBJ2-6,few,15
CASSVVAGEQPQHF,TGTGCCAGCAGTGTAGTGGCAGGGGAGCAGCCCCAGCATTTT,TRBV2,-,TRBJ1-5,-,14
CASSPTSGSAPYEQYF,TGCGCCAGCAGCCCGACTAGCGGGAGTGCCCCCTACGAGCAGTACTTC,TRBV5-1,TRBD2,TRBJ2-7,-,16
CAWSVQGNGYTF,TGTGCCTGGAGTGTCCAGGGGAACGGCTACACCTTC,TRBV30,-,TRBJ1-2,few,12